Reported below is one T cell receptor (beta chain). Its target is not known. Distinct nucleotide sequences in the sample also encode this CDR3. TCRdb keeps only in-frame clones here, not all; method: immunoSEQ multiplex PCR. This sample has about 110,000 clones; about 90% occur once, and the top ten carry 0.6% to 0.75%. The V gene's germline CDR1 is DFQATT and CDR2 SNEGSKA (reference sequence). The CDR3 consists of 11 residues. Trimming took off 2 bases at V and 0 bases at J, with 1 base between the two ends. Time point indicated: week 11, during vaccination. A 20-mer mutant IDH1 peptide at 300 ug was injected subcutaneously with topical imiquimod. Each of the donors came in with new WHO grade 3 or 4 astrocytomas that were IDH1-mutant and ATRX-lost. This specimen belongs to a study of a mutant IDH1 vaccine in newly diagnosed glioma. Looking at the study overall: Patients got their first vaccination 4-6 weeks after radiotherapy alone, or with temozolomide cycles. There were approximately 60% males and about 38% females among treated patients, whose mean age was about 38 years. It was radiotherapy, temozolomide, or both that patients received previously, with most receiving both.

This TCR derives from a woman between 50 and 59 years old with glioma. Sample: PBMCs, taken from a glioma patient whose treatment included an IDH1 peptide vaccine. The chain is built from TRBV20-1 and TRBJ1-1; D remains ambiguous. Here the CDR3 reads CSARMNTEAFF. DNA for the CDR3: TGCAGTGCTAGAATGAACACTGAAGCTTTCTTT.